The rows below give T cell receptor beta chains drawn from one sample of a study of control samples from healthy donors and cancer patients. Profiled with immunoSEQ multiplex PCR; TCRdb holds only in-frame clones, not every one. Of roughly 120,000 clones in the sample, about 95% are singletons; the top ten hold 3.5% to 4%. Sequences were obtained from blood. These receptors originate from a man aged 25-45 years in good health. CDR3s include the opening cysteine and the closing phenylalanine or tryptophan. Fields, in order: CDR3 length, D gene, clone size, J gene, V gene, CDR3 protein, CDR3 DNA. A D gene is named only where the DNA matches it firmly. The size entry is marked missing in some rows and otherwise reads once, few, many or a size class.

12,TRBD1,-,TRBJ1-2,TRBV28,CASSSTGLGYTF,TGTGCCAGCAGTTCGACAGGGCTTGGCTACACCTTC
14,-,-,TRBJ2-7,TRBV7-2,CASSLGGADYEQYF,TGTGCCAGCAGCTTAGGCGGAGCCGACTACGAGCAGTACTTC
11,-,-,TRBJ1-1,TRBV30,CAWSVGSVAFF,TGTGCCTGGAGTGTAGGTTCCGTCGCTTTCTTT
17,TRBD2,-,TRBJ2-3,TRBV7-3,CASSLTSRTSGLDTQYF,TGTGCCAGCAGCTTAACGTCGAGAACTAGCGGGTTAGATACGCAGTATTTT
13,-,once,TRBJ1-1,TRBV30,CAWNPMGVSEAFF,TGTGCCTGGAACCCTATGGGCGTCTCTGAAGCTTTCTTT
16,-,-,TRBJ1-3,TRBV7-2,CASSFTQARPGNTIYF,TGTGCCAGCAGCTTTACTCAGGCCAGACCTGGAAACACCATATATTTT
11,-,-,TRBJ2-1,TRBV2,CASRRGYEQFF,TGTGCCAGCAGGAGGGGGTATGAGCAGTTCTTC
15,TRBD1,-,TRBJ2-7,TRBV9,CASSVWGTGKYEQYF,TGTGCCAGCAGCGTATGGGGGACAGGGAAGTACGAGCAGTACTTC
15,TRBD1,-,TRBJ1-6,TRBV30,CAWKLAGQNNSPLHF,TGTGCCTGGAAACTCGCGGGACAGAATAATTCACCCCTCCACTTT
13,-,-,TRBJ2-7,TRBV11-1,CASTKIRGYEQYF,TGTGCCAGCACCAAAATTCGGGGTTACGAGCAGTACTTC
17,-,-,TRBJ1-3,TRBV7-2,CASSLGRQGGSGNTIYF,TGTGCCAGCAGCTTAGGGAGGCAGGGCGGCTCTGGAAACACCATATATTTT
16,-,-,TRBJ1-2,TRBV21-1,CATRVRPGGIVDGYTF,TGTGCCACCCGCGTGAGACCAGGGGGCATAGTTGATGGCTACACCTTC
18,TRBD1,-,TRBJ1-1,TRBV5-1,CASSVETGTGSRKTEAFF,TGCGCCAGCAGCGTGGAAACCGGGACAGGGAGTAGAAAAACTGAAGCTTTCTTT
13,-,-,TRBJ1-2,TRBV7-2,CASSLQRVEGYTF,TGTGCCAGCAGCCTCCAGAGGGTGGAAGGCTACACCTTC
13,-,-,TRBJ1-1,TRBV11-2,CVYRGQMNTEAFF,TGTGTCTACCGAGGACAGATGAACACTGAAGCTTTCTTT
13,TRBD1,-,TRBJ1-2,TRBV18,CASSRQGNYGYTF,TGTGCCAGCTCCCGACAGGGGAACTATGGCTACACCTTC
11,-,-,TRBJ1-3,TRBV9,CASRSGNTIYF,TGTGCCAGCCGCTCTGGAAACACCATATATTTT
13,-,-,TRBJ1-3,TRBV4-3,CASSQDSGNTIYF,TGCGCCAGCAGCCAGGACTCTGGAAACACCATATATTTT
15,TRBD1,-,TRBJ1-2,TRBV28,CASSPPGQWDYGYTF,TGTGCCAGCAGTCCCCCGGGACAGTGGGACTATGGCTACACCTTC
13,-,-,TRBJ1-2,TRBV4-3,CASSARGSYGYTF,TGCGCCAGCAGCGCCCGGGGTTCCTATGGCTACACCTTC
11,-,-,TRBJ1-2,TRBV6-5,CASSYGVGYTF,TGTGCCAGCAGTTACGGGGTGGGCTACACCTTC
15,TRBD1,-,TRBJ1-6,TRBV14,CASSLDRFYNSPLHF,TGTGCCAGCAGTTTGGACAGGTTCTATAATTCACCCCTCCACTTT
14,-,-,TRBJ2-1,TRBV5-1,CASRGRTANNEQFF,TGCGCCAGCAGGGGCCGGACAGCAAACAATGAGCAGTTCTTC
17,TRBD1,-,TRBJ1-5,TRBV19,CASSDHRGTVSNQPQHF,TGTGCCAGTAGTGATCACAGGGGAACGGTCAGCAATCAGCCCCAGCATTTT
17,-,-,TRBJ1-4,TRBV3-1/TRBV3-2,CASSQDRARATNEKLFF,TGTGCCAGCAGCCAAGATCGGGCGAGGGCAACTAATGAAAAACTGTTTTTT
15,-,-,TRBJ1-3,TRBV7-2,CASSLVAGSGNTIYF,TGTGCCAGCAGCTTAGTAGCAGGGAGCGGAAACACCATATATTTT
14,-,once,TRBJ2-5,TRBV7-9,CASSLRVVRETQYF,TGTGCCAGCAGCTTAAGGGTGGTGAGGGAGACCCAGTACTTC
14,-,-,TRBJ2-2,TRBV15,CATSRDENTGELFF,TGTGCCACCAGCAGGGACGAGAACACCGGGGAGCTGTTTTTT